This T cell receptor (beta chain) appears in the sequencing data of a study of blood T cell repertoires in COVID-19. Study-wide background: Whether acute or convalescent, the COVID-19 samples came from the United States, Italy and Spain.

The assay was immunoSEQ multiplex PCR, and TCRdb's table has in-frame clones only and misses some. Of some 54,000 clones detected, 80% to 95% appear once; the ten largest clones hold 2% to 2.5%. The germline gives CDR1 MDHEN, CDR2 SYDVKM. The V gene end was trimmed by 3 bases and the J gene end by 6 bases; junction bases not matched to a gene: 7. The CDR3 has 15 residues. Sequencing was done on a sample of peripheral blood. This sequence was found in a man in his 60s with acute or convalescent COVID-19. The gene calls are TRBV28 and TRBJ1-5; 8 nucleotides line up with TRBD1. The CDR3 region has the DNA TGTGCCAGCAGTTTGACCCAGGGGGCAACTCAGCCCCAGCATTTT. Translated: CASSLTQGATQPQHF.